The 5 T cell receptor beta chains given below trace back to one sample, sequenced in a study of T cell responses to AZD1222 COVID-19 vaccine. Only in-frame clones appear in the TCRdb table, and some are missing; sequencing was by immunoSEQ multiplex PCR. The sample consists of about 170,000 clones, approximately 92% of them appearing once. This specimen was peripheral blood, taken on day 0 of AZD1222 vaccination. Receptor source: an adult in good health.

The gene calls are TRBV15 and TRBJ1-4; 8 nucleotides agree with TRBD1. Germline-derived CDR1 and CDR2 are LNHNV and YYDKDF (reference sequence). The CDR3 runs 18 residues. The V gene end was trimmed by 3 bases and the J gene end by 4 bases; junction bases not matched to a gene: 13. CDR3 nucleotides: TGTGCCACCAGCAGCCAACACAATTTACAGGGGGATAATGAAAAACTGTTTTTT. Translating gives CATSSQHNLQGDNEKLFF. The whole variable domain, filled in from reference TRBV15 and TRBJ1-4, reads DAMVIQNPRYQVTQFGKPVTLSCSQTLNHNVMYWYQQKSSQAPKLLFHYYDKDFNNEADTPDNFQSRRPNTSFCFLDIRSPGLGDTAMYLCATSSQHNLQGDNEKLFFGSGTQLSVL.

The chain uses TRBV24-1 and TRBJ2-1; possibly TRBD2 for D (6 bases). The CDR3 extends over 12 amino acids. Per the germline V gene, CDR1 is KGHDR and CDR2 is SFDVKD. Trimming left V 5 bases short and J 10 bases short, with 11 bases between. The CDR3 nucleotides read TGTGCCACCAGTGTATCTGCGGGGGAGCAGTTCTTC. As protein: CATSVSAGEQFF.

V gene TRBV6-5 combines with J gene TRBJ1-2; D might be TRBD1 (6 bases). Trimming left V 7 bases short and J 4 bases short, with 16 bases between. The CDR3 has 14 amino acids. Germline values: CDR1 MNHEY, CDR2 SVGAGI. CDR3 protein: CASTSGGASYGYTF. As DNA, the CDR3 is TGTGCCAGCACCTCCGGGGGGGCGAGCTATGGCTACACCTTC.

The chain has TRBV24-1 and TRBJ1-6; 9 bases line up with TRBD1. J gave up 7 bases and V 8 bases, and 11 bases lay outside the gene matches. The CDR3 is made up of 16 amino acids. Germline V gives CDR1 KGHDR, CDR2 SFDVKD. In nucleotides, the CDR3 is TGTGCCACCATCCTCTTGGACAGGGGAGAAAATTCACCCCTCCACTTT. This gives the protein CATILLDRGENSPLHF.

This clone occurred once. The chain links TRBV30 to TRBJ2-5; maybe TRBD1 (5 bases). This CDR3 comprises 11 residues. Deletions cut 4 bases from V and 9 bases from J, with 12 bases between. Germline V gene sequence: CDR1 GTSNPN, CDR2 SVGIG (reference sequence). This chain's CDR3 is CAWTLVGAQYF. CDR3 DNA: TGTGCCTGGACCCTCGTAGGGGCCCAGTACTTC.